What follows are 24 T cell receptor beta chains derived from one specimen sequenced in a study of high-grade serous ovarian cancer treatment subgroups. Method: immunoSEQ multiplex PCR; TCRdb's copy keeps in-frame clones and lacks some. The sample gives about 8,000 clones, about 60% of which show up once; about 6% is in the top ten. The tumor samples were collected prior to definitive surgery or chemotherapy. Input material: tumor tissue. Receptor source: a human donor with high-grade serous ovarian cancer.

The chain carries TRBV11-2 and TRBJ2-5; D perhaps matches TRBD1 (6 bases). Germline V gene data show CDR1 as SGHAT and CDR2 as FQNNGV. V was shortened by 5 bases and J by 4 bases, with 17 bases between the two germline ends. This CDR3 has 15 amino acids. CDR3 loop: CASSNGAGVGETQYF. The DNA of the CDR3 is TGTGCCAGCAGCAACGGGGCAGGGGTGGGAGAGACCCAGTACTTC.

V gene TRBV11-2 combines with J gene TRBJ1-4; 9 nucleotides match TRBD1. Germline trimming cut 1 base from V and 8 bases from J; bases unmatched to any gene: 11. Germline CDR1 and CDR2: SGHAT and FQNNGV. This CDR3 comprises 17 residues. CDR3 protein: CASSLAGQGVRGEKLFF. In DNA form, the CDR3 reads TGTGCCAGCAGCTTAGCGGGACAGGGTGTACGGGGCGAAAAACTGTTTTTT.

The gene calls are TRBV7-8 and TRBJ2-5; D is possibly TRBD2 (6 bases). The J call may be in error: the DNA end matches TRBJ2-7 better. Germline V gene sequence: CDR1 SGHVS, CDR2 FQNEAQ. The CDR3 runs to 14 residues. The CDR3 DNA reads as TGTGCCAGCAGCCTCGGACTAATAGGCTTCGAGCAGTACTTC. Amino acids: CASSLGLIGFEQYF.

The chain recombines TRBV28 with TRBJ2-5; D may be TRBD1 (5 bases). The CDR3 extends over 12 amino acids. The V gene lost 7 bases and the J gene lost 4 bases, with 10 bases spanning the gap. Germline V gene data show CDR1 as MDHEN and CDR2 as SYDVKM. CDR3 sequence reads: CASTGSGETQYF. CDR3 nucleotides: TGTGCCAGCACAGGGTCAGGAGAGACCCAGTACTTC.

This chain joins TRBV19 and TRBJ1-1; possibly TRBD1 for D (5 bases). V lost 7 bases and J lost 4, with 10 bases in between. CDR3 size: 12 residues. In germline, CDR1 is LNHDA, CDR2 SQIVND (reference sequence). The CDR3 region is CASTRGSTEAFF. The CDR3 nucleotides read TGTGCCAGTACTAGGGGTTCCACTGAAGCTTTCTTT.

This chain joins TRBV5-5 and TRBJ2-7; no clear D. Trimming took off 1 base at V and 3 bases at J, with 11 bases between the two ends. Germline V gives CDR1 SGHKS, CDR2 YYEKEE (reference sequence). CDR3 length equals 14 residues. The CDR3, as DNA: TGTGCCAGCAGCTTGAGACCGGGCAACTACGAGCAGTACTTC. This sequence encodes CASSLRPGNYEQYF.

As DNA, the CDR3 is TGTGCCAGCAGCACCGGGCGGAGAGAGACCCAGTACTTC. Amino acid sequence: CASSTGRRETQYF. This sequence joins TRBV7-2 and TRBJ2-5; D ambiguous. V lost 5 bases, J lost 4 bases, and 11 bases lay in between. The germline CDR1 and CDR2 sequences are SGHTA and FQGNSA. The CDR3 is 13 residues long.

The J gene is TRBJ2-5, the V gene TRBV28; D is uncertain. This CDR3 has 12 residues. V shed 5 bases and J shed 9 bases, with 13 bases lying between them. Germline V gene sequence: CDR1 MDHEN, CDR2 SYDVKM. CDR3 residues: CASSPRPEAQYF. The CDR3 region has the DNA TGTGCCAGCAGTCCGCGTCCCGAGGCCCAGTACTTC.

This chain uses TRBV11-2 with TRBJ1-1; 8 positions agree with TRBD1. This CDR3 spans 12 amino acids. Germline CDR1 is SGHAT and CDR2 is FQNNGV. V trimming: 4 bases; J trimming: 11 bases; junction bases outside the gene matches: 6. CDR3 bases: TGTGCCAGCAGCTACGGACAGGGTGGCGCTTTCTTT. This sequence encodes CASSYGQGGAFF.

The chain uses TRBV30 and TRBJ2-3; tentative D call: TRBD2 (6 bases). This CDR3 has 13 residues. CDR1 GTSNPN and CDR2 SVGIG come from the germline V gene (reference sequence). V shed 0 bases and J shed 5 bases, with 9 bases lying between them. The CDR3 sequence: CAWSVMGGDTQYF. In DNA, the CDR3 is TGTGCCTGGAGTGTTATGGGGGGAGATACGCAGTATTTT.

This clone appeared a single time. The J gene is TRBJ2-7, the V gene TRBV5-5, with D tentatively TRBD2 (6 bases). Germline CDR1 and CDR2: SGHKS and YYEKEE (reference sequence). The CDR3 length is 12 residues. V lost 3 bases to trimming and J lost 6 bases, with 10 bases between them. This CDR3 reads CASSSVSGEQYF. CDR3 coding DNA: TGTGCCAGCAGCTCCGTTAGCGGCGAGCAGTACTTC. Using reference TRBV5-5 and TRBJ2-7 for the parts outside the CDR3, the full variable domain is DAGVTQSPTHLIKTRGQQVTLRCSPISGHKSVSWYQQVLGQGPQFIFQYYEKEERGRGNFPDRFSARQFPNYSSELNVNALLLGDSALYLCASSSVSGEQYFGPGTRLTVT.

The rearrangement uses TRBV5-1 and TRBJ2-2; D is tentatively TRBD1 or TRBD2 (5 bases each). The CDR3 consists of 13 residues. Trimming shortened V by 2 bases and J by 6 bases, and 8 bases separated the two germline ends. Per germline, CDR1 SGHRS and CDR2 YFSETQ. The CDR3 DNA sequence: TGCGCCAGCAGCTTACTGGGACCCGGGGAGCTGTTTTTT. Protein product: CASSLLGPGELFF. Drawing the rest from reference TRBV5-1 and TRBJ2-2, the complete variable domain is KAGVTQTPRYLIKTRGQQVTLSCSPISGHRSVSWYQQTPGQGLQFLFEYFSETQRNKGNFPGRFSGRQFSNSRSEMNVSTLELGDSALYLCASSLLGPGELFFGEGSRLTVL.

This clone has only a few counts. The chain uses TRBV21-1 and TRBJ1-2. TRBV21-1 is a listed pseudogene. The CDR3 loop spans 19 amino acids. CDR3 protein: CASNSPIVKPGSYHYGYTF. CDR3 nucleotide sequence: TGTGCCAGCAACTCGCCGATCGTAAAACCGGGGTCCTACCACTATGGCTACACCTTC.

The chain joins TRBV11-2 to TRBJ2-6; unclear D gene. Trimming shortened V by 6 bases and J by 2 bases, and 8 bases separated the two germline ends. This CDR3 comprises 14 residues. Germline V gives CDR1 SGHAT, CDR2 FQNNGV. The CDR3 protein is CASREITGANVLTF. CDR3 in DNA: TGTGCCAGCAGAGAGATAACTGGGGCCAACGTCCTGACTTTC.

The J gene is TRBJ1-2, the V gene TRBV28; D perhaps matches TRBD1 (5 bases). The CDR3 sequence is 13 residues long. With 5 bases removed from V and 3 bases from J, the gap between germline ends came to 10 bases. In germline, CDR1 is MDHEN, CDR2 SYDVKM. The CDR3 DNA is TGTGCCAGCAGTACACAGGTCTACTATGGCTACACCTTC. Translation gives CASSTQVYYGYTF.

The chain is built from TRBV5-1 and TRBJ2-7, with 16 bases matching TRBD2. The CDR3 has 19 amino acids. The ends lost 4 bases at V and 4 bases at J; junction bases unmatched: 14. Per the germline V gene, CDR1 is SGHRS and CDR2 is YFSETQ. This chain's CDR3 is CASSLLPGLAGGMLYEQYF. The CDR3 region has the DNA TGCGCCAGCAGCCTGCTGCCGGGACTAGCGGGAGGGATGTTGTACGAGCAGTACTTC.

The gene calls are TRBV6-5 and TRBJ2-7; D is perhaps TRBD1 (5 bases). V was clipped by 2 bases and J by 2 bases, with 10 bases between them. Germline CDR1 MNHEY, CDR2 SVGAGI. The length of the CDR3 is 14 residues. Here the CDR3 DNA reads TGTGCCAGCAGTTACGACAGTTCAACCTACGAGCAGTACTTC. Translating gives CASSYDSSTYEQYF.

The J gene is TRBJ2-1, the V gene TRBV14; D ambiguous. Germline CDR1 and CDR2: SGHDN and FVKESK. There are 14 residues in the CDR3. The V and J ends lost 0 bases and 6 bases respectively, with 9 bases between them. The CDR3 spells CASSQDLVANEQFF. The CDR3 coding sequence is TGTGCCAGCAGCCAAGACTTGGTCGCCAATGAGCAGTTCTTC.

By frequency in the sample, this clone is medium-sized (0.01 to 0.1%). The V gene is TRBV6-6, the J gene TRBJ1-2; 7 nucleotides line up with TRBD1. This CDR3 has 13 residues. The germline V gene encodes CDR1 MNHNY and CDR2 SVGAGI (reference sequence). The V segment lost 5 bases and the J segment 4 bases; nucleotides outside the gene matches: 4. The CDR3 loop is CASSTTGRYGYTF. The CDR3 DNA reads as TGTGCCAGCAGTACGACAGGGCGCTATGGCTACACCTTC.

The rearrangement joins TRBV11-2 to TRBJ2-7; D may be TRBD1 (6 bases). CDR1 is SGHAT and CDR2 is FQNNGV in the germline V gene. V gave up 5 bases and J gave up 2 bases, with 13 bases separating them. The CDR3 is 14 residues long. The CDR3 here is CASSPGQPPYEQYF. CDR3 DNA sequence: TGTGCCAGCAGCCCTGGACAGCCGCCCTACGAGCAGTACTTC.

The V call is TRBV6-6, the J call TRBJ2-5, with 7 bases identical to TRBD1. Germline V lookup: CDR1 MNHNY, CDR2 SVGAGI (reference sequence). The CDR3 covers 15 residues. With 2 bases clipped from V and 1 base from J, the junction kept 4 bases outside the gene matches. Written as DNA, the CDR3 is TGTGCCAGCAGTTACCCAGGGACAGCCCAAGAGACCCAGTACTTC. It codes for CASSYPGTAQETQYF.

This clone was seen more than once but under ten times. The chain couples TRBV2 to TRBJ1-2, with a tentative D call TRBD1 (6 bases). Trimming took off 5 bases at V and 4 bases at J, with 14 bases between the two ends. The CDR3 is 14 residues long. Germline lookup yields CDR1 SNHLY and CDR2 FYNNEI. The CDR3 protein is CASSPQGRSYGYTF. In nucleotides, the CDR3 is TGTGCCAGCAGTCCGCAGGGGAGGAGCTATGGCTACACCTTC.

The genes are TRBV6-1 and TRBJ2-1, with a possible D match to TRBD1 (6 bases). CDR3 length equals 15 residues. Trimming took off 6 bases at V and 6 bases at J, with 18 bases between the two ends. In germline, CDR1 is MNHNS, CDR2 SASEGT. The CDR3 spells CASSRPGHGSNEQFF. CDR3 coding DNA: TGTGCCAGCAGCCGACCGGGACACGGTAGCAATGAGCAGTTCTTC.

The chain couples TRBV5-4 to TRBJ2-5; D call uncertain. Germline assignment: CDR1 SGHNT and CDR2 YYREEE (reference sequence). CDR3 length: 13 amino acids. Trimming shortened V by 7 bases and J by 5 bases, and 15 bases separated the two germline ends. The CDR3, as DNA: TGTGCCAGCGGCACCCCACCCCGGGAGACCCAGTACTTC. Translated, it gives CASGTPPRETQYF.